The 27 T cell receptor beta chains reported below all come from one sample, sequenced in a study of graft-versus-host responses after intestinal transplantation listed by TCRdb under 2021. Taken with the paper, the label for time point translates to: cells obtained before transplantation from donor or recipient. Their recognized antigens are unknown. Library generation was performed with the immunoSEQ multiplex PCR assay. Sourced from immuneACCESS, this table was stored by TCRdb with only in-frame sequences that have V and J called. A share of the clones is absent; for the studies checked, an unresolved V gene accounts for under half, and the remainder has no known explanation. Across this sample there are under 95,000 clones, with around 89% seen only once. Roughly 2.5% of the sample is taken by the ten largest. Sequencing used unstimulated CD8+ T cells sorted from spleen or lymph node cells, obtained before intestinal transplant. The receptors shown here come from a human donor who received an intestinal transplant.

The chain links TRBV11-2 to TRBJ2-1; D perhaps matches TRBD2 (5 bases). Trimming pared 1 base from V and 4 bases from J, leaving 5 bases between. CDR3 length: 13 residues. Germline CDR1 SGHAT, CDR2 FQNNGV. The CDR3 is CASSLGGYNEQFF. In nucleotides, the CDR3 is TGTGCCAGCAGCTTAGGAGGGTACAATGAGCAGTTCTTC. The whole variable domain, filled in from reference TRBV11-2 and TRBJ2-1, reads EAGVAQSPRYKIIEKRQSVAFWCNPISGHATLYWYQQILGQGPKLLIQFQNNGVVDDSQLPKDRFSAERLKGVDSTLKIQPAKLEDSAVYLCASSLGGYNEQFFGPGTRLTVL.

This chain connects TRBV7-6 to TRBJ2-3, with D tentatively TRBD1 (8 bases). Germline CDR1 is SGHVS and CDR2 is FNYEAQ. Trimming took off 5 bases at V and 2 bases at J, with 17 bases between the two ends. The CDR3 length is 16 residues. The CDR3 DNA reads as TGTGCCAGCAGCCCTGGACAGGGAGGGCTCACAGATACGCAGTATTTT. As protein: CASSPGQGGLTDTQYF.

As DNA, the CDR3 is TGTGCCATCAGAGCCTTTTACTCCTACAATGAGCAGTTCTTC. Protein product: CAIRAFYSYNEQFF. The gene calls are TRBV10-3 and TRBJ2-1; D unresolved. The germline gives CDR1 ENHRY, CDR2 SYGVKD. This CDR3 is 14 amino acids long. Trimming took off 6 bases at V and 0 bases at J, with 9 bases between the two ends.

The chain combines TRBV2 with TRBJ2-1, with 9 positions matching TRBD2. The germline gives CDR1 SNHLY, CDR2 FYNNEI. The J segment lost 6 bases and the V segment lost 6 bases, leaving 6 bases of the junction unmatched. The CDR3 has 14 amino acids. The CDR3 DNA sequence: TGTGCCAGCAGAGGAGCGGGGGGCGGCAATGAGCAGTTCTTC. Amino acid sequence: CASRGAGGGNEQFF.

The rearrangement joins TRBV7-9 to TRBJ1-4; D is unclear. CDR3 length: 15 amino acids. Germline V gives CDR1 SEHNR, CDR2 FQNEAQ (reference sequence). V dropped 0 bases and J dropped 6 bases, with 11 bases sitting between them. The CDR3 DNA reads as TGTGCCAGCAGCTTAGCTTTGTGGAGAGATGAAAAACTGTTTTTT. Its protein product is CASSLALWRDEKLFF.

A single count supports this clone. The DNA of the CDR3 is TGTGCCAGCACCCCAGGACAGGTTCATCAGGAGACCCAGTACTTC. It yields the protein CASTPGQVHQETQYF. The genes are TRBV28 and TRBJ2-5; 7 positions match TRBD1. This CDR3 spans 15 amino acids. Germline-derived CDR1 and CDR2 are MDHEN and SYDVKM. V shed 7 bases, J shed 5 bases, and the junction held 13 bases outside the gene matches.

This clone occurred a few times. The chain links TRBV28 to TRBJ2-7, with D possibly matching TRBD1 (5 bases). V lost 3 bases and J 2 bases, leaving 14 bases between the germline ends. This CDR3 region has 15 residues. Germline V lookup: CDR1 MDHEN, CDR2 SYDVKM. The CDR3, as DNA: TGTGCCAGCAGTTTGGCGGTTGGCAGGGCCTACGAGCAGTACTTC. It encodes CASSLAVGRAYEQYF.

The chain uses TRBV2 and TRBJ2-7, with 9 positions matching TRBD2. The CDR3 runs to 15 residues. CDR1 is SNHLY and CDR2 is FYNNEI in the germline V gene. The V gene end was trimmed by 8 bases and the J gene end by 4 bases; junction bases not matched to a gene: 12. The chain's CDR3 is CASFVSGRKDYEQYF. The CDR3 DNA follows: TGTGCCAGCTTTGTTAGCGGGAGAAAAGATTACGAGCAGTACTTC. Looking up the rest from reference TRBV2 and TRBJ2-7 gives the full variable domain: EPEVTQTPSHQVTQMGQEVILRCVPISNHLYFYWYRQILGQKVEFLVSFYNNEISEKSEIFDDQFSVERPDGSNFTLKIRSTKLEDSAMYFCASFVSGRKDYEQYFGPGTRLTVT.

This clone was observed a handful of times. The CDR3 region is CASSPRTSGRSEQFF. The CDR3 DNA reads as TGTGCCAGTAGTCCCCGGACTAGCGGAAGGAGTGAGCAGTTCTTC. The chain is built from TRBV19 and TRBJ2-1; 10 nucleotides agree with TRBD2. V dropped 5 bases and J dropped 9; count of bases not matched to a gene: 10. CDR3 length equals 15 residues. The germline V gene has CDR1 LNHDA and CDR2 SQIVND (reference sequence).

This chain connects TRBV6-5 to TRBJ1-5; D ambiguous. Germline V gene sequence: CDR1 MNHEY, CDR2 SVGAGI. The CDR3 contains 13 residues. The V and J ends lost 6 bases and 5 bases respectively, with 11 bases between them. The CDR3 DNA sequence: TGTGCCAGCAGGGCAGGCCCATATCAGCCCCAGCATTTT. It encodes CASRAGPYQPQHF.

The J gene is TRBJ2-3, the V gene TRBV20-1; D is unclear. With 6 bases removed from V and 6 bases from J, the gap between germline ends came to 10 bases. Germline V lookup: CDR1 DFQATT, CDR2 SNEGSKA (reference sequence). The CDR3 sequence is 11 residues long. DNA for the CDR3: TGCAGTGCCCGCAGGTCTGATACGCAGTATTTT. Its translation: CSARRSDTQYF.

The chain has TRBV6-1 and TRBJ1-2; D unclear. V was trimmed by 5 bases and J by 14 bases, leaving 18 bases between them. The CDR3 runs 12 residues. Germline CDR1 reads MNHNS; CDR2 reads SASEGT. CDR3 residues: CASSFSRGDMTF. Written as DNA, the CDR3 is TGTGCCAGCAGTTTCAGCCGGGGTGATATGACCTTC.

The chain uses TRBV13 and TRBJ2-5, with unresolved D. Trimming left V 5 bases short and J 2 bases short, with 6 bases between. The CDR3 is made up of 12 amino acids. CDR1 is PRHDT and CDR2 is FYEKMQ in the germline V gene (reference sequence). CDR3 amino acids: CASSLRQETQYF. CDR3 DNA: TGTGCCAGCAGCCTCCGTCAAGAGACCCAGTACTTC.

The chain combines TRBV19 with TRBJ1-2; 8 bases align to TRBD1. CDR3 size: 17 residues. With V trimmed by 3 bases and J by 4 bases, 13 bases remained unmatched. CDR1 is LNHDA and CDR2 is SQIVND in the germline V gene (reference sequence). CDR3 nucleotide sequence: TGTGCCAGTAGTATTCGACCCCCCCGGGACAGGATCTATGGCTACACCTTC. Protein product: CASSIRPPRDRIYGYTF.

The V call is TRBV6-1, the J call TRBJ1-1; weak D call: TRBD1 (6 bases). Trimming cost V 6 bases and J 6 bases, with 17 bases left between them. This CDR3 contains 14 residues. Looked up from germline, CDR1 is MNHNS and CDR2 is SASEGT. CDR3 amino acids: CASRRAGGGPEAFF. The CDR3, as DNA: TGTGCCAGCAGAAGAGCGGGAGGGGGACCTGAAGCTTTCTTT.

V gene TRBV27 combines with J gene TRBJ1-5; tentative D call: TRBD1 (6 bases). The V end lost 1 base, the J end lost 5 bases, and 15 bases lay between the germline ends. The CDR3 runs to 16 residues. CDR1 is MNHEY and CDR2 is SMNVEV in the germline V gene (reference sequence). The CDR3 DNA is TGTGCCAGCAGTTTATGGACTGGGGGCGCCGATCAGCCCCAGCATTTT. Its protein product is CASSLWTGGADQPQHF.

The chain carries TRBV11-2 and TRBJ2-7; possible D gene TRBD1, 6 bases. The CDR3 runs 18 residues. Germline values: CDR1 SGHAT, CDR2 FQNNGV. Trimming left V 0 bases short and J 0 bases short, with 18 bases between. In nucleotides, the CDR3 is TGTGCCAGCAGCTTAGATACCAGGCGTGAACAGGGCTCCTACGAGCAGTACTTC. Translation: CASSLDTRREQGSYEQYF.

This clone was observed a few times. The rearrangement links TRBV4-1 to TRBJ2-7; 8 bases agree with TRBD2. V lost 4 bases to trimming and J lost 1 base; unmatched junction nucleotides: 3. Germline V CDR1 and CDR2: MGHRA, YSYEKL. This CDR3 has 14 residues. CDR3 sequence reads: CASSPLAGSYEQYF. The CDR3 coding sequence is TGCGCCAGCAGCCCCCTAGCGGGTTCCTACGAGCAGTACTTC.

The chain has TRBV9 and TRBJ1-2; D remains ambiguous. The CDR3 covers 13 residues. Germline V gene lookup returns CDR1 SGDLS and CDR2 YYNGEE. Between the trimmed V and J ends, which lost 3 bases and 2 bases, there was a span of 8 bases. The CDR3: CASSGTHNYGYTF. The CDR3 DNA reads TGTGCCAGCAGCGGGACTCACAACTATGGCTACACCTTC.

The chain uses TRBV5-1 and TRBJ1-1, with 7 bases that match TRBD1. This CDR3 spans 15 amino acids. The trim removed 0 bases at V and 1 base at J, leaving 3 bases unmatched. The germline CDR1 and CDR2 sequences are SGHRS and YFSETQ. The chain's CDR3 is CASSLAPGGNTEAFF. CDR3 coding DNA: TGCGCCAGCAGCTTGGCCCCAGGGGGGAACACTGAAGCTTTCTTT.

This chain uses TRBV28 with TRBJ2-7, with D possibly TRBD1 on 6 matching bases. Germline V lookup: CDR1 MDHEN, CDR2 SYDVKM. Trimming left V 7 bases short and J 6 bases short, with 16 bases between. The CDR3 is 13 residues long. In nucleotides, the CDR3 is TGTGCCAGCAATGAGGTCGAACAGGGCGAGCAGTACTTC. This gives the protein CASNEVEQGEQYF.

The CDR3 region has the DNA TGTGCCAGCAGTGGGACTAGCGGGGGGGAGAGTTACAATGAGCAGTTCTTC. It yields the protein CASSGTSGGESYNEQFF. This chain connects TRBV2 to TRBJ2-1; 15 bases fit TRBD2. The V and J ends lost 4 bases and 4 bases, in that order; junction bases with no gene match: 5. The CDR3 is 17 residues long. CDR1 is SNHLY and CDR2 is FYNNEI in the germline V gene.

The CDR3 DNA is TGTGCCAGCAGGGGAACAGGGCCTCTCCGTGAAAAACTGTTTTTT. Translating it yields CASRGTGPLREKLFF. The chain has TRBV2 and TRBJ1-4; tentative D call: TRBD1 (6 bases). CDR1 and CDR2 from the germline V gene are SNHLY and FYNNEI. This CDR3 is 15 amino acids long. Trimming took off 6 bases at V and 7 bases at J, with 18 bases between the two ends.

This chain connects TRBV5-1 to TRBJ2-2; D is uncertain. From germline, CDR1 is SGHRS and CDR2 YFSETQ. Trimming removed 2 bases at V and 1 base at J, with 9 bases between. The CDR3 loop spans 15 amino acids. CDR3: CASSFVAVNTGELFF. The CDR3 region has the DNA TGCGCCAGCAGCTTTGTGGCAGTGAACACCGGGGAGCTGTTTTTT.

The CDR3 here is CASSLWPGDYNSPLHF. In DNA, the CDR3 is TGTGCCAGCAGCTTGTGGCCGGGAGACTATAATTCACCCCTCCACTTT. This chain uses TRBV5-4 with TRBJ1-6; D not certain. Germline V gene data show CDR1 as SGHNT and CDR2 as YYREEE (reference sequence). This CDR3 comprises 16 residues. V lost 1 base to trimming and J lost 3 bases, with 11 bases between them.

The CDR3 spells CASSLRGWGSGELFF. DNA of the CDR3: TGTGCCAGCAGTTTAAGGGGGTGGGGGTCCGGGGAGCTGTTTTTT. V and J are TRBV27 and TRBJ2-2; weak D call: TRBD1 (6 bases). Trimming shortened V by 2 bases and J by 6 bases, and 13 bases separated the two germline ends. CDR3 length equals 15 residues. Per germline, CDR1 MNHEY and CDR2 SMNVEV (reference sequence).

The chain's CDR3 is CAPGGFPGWNYGYGYTF. DNA of the CDR3: TGTGCCCCCGGGGGGTTTCCGGGCTGGAACTATGGGTATGGCTACACCTTC. This chain uses TRBV2 with TRBJ1-2; TRBD1 might be the D (5 bases). The CDR3 has 17 amino acids. Germline CDR1 is SNHLY and CDR2 is FYNNEI. Trimming took 11 bases from V and 5 from J, leaving 30 bases between them.